The 17 T cell receptor beta chains below come from one sample, sequenced in a study of identical twins (dated by TCRdb to 2016 to 2018). Library preparation was by 5' RACE. TCRdb names Illumina HiSeq 2000 as the instrument used. TCRdb reprocessing: public reads trimmed at Q25 with fastp, clones called with MiXCR, in-frame beta chains kept. Rows matching on CDR3 protein sequence are summarized as one entry with the most common DNA and genes. The sample table records roughly 710,000 distinct CDR3 sequences; around 6.1% of these occur just once. The ten largest account for 1.5% to 2% of the sample. The specimen was naive T cells sorted from blood. Sample cell subset or site, as interpreted from the label and publication: cells isolated with a human naive T-cell isolation kit. The receptors originated from a young man in good health.

This clonotype was counted at least ten times. This sequence joins TRBV20-1 and TRBJ1-3, with 9 bases matching TRBD1. The germline V gene encodes CDR1 DFQATT and CDR2 SNEGSKA (reference sequence). V shed 2 bases, J shed 3 bases, and the junction held 5 bases outside the gene matches. The CDR3 is 15 residues long. The CDR3 loop is CSARTGQGFGNTIYF. In DNA, the CDR3 is TGCAGTGCTAGAACGGGACAGGGTTTTGGAAACACCATATATTTT.

There are many counts of this clonotype. The chain couples TRBV11-2 to TRBJ2-1, with a possible D match to TRBD1 (5 bases). CDR1 and CDR2 from the germline V gene are SGHAT and FQNNGV. Trimming removed 2 bases from V and 1 base from J, with 15 bases in between. The CDR3 spans 17 residues. DNA for the CDR3: TGTGCCAGCAGCTTAAGGCTACCCAGGGCATCCTACAATGAGCAGTTCTTC. This translates into CASSLRLPRASYNEQFF.

The sample holds many counts of this clonotype. The chain couples TRBV11-2 to TRBJ2-3; 7 bases agree with TRBD1. V lost 4 bases to trimming and J lost 0 bases; unmatched junction nucleotides: 10. The CDR3 is 17 residues long. CDR1 is SGHAT and CDR2 is FQNNGV in the germline V gene. As DNA, the CDR3 is TGTGCCAGCAGCTACCACGCCGGGACAGCTAGCACAGATACGCAGTATTTT. Amino acid sequence: CASSYHAGTASTDTQYF.

This clonotype was detected many times. The genes are TRBV6-1 and TRBJ2-2; 11 bases align to TRBD2. Germline V gene sequence: CDR1 MNHNS, CDR2 SASEGT. Trimming took 6 bases from V and 3 from J; bases not matched to a gene: 3. The CDR3 is 15 residues long. DNA of the CDR3: TGTGCCAGCAGCCTACTAGCGGGAGACACCGGGGAGCTGTTTTTT. Translated: CASSLLAGDTGELFF.

This clonotype came up many times. The rearrangement uses TRBV7-6 and TRBJ1-1; 7 positions match TRBD1. This CDR3 region has 14 residues. Germline V gene sequence: CDR1 SGHVS, CDR2 FNYEAQ. V was pared by 5 bases and J by 1 base, with 4 bases of the junction left unmatched. The CDR3 reads CASSRGTANTEAFF. The DNA of the CDR3 is TGTGCCAGCAGCCGCGGGACAGCGAACACTGAAGCTTTCTTT.

This clonotype was detected ten times or more. The chain has TRBV27 and TRBJ2-2, with D tentatively TRBD1 (6 bases). The CDR3 runs to 14 residues. V was shortened by 7 bases and J by 7 bases, with 16 bases between the two germline ends. Looked up from germline, CDR1 is MNHEY and CDR2 is SMNVEV (reference sequence). CDR3: CASKRSRGVGELFF. CDR3 nucleotide sequence: TGTGCCAGCAAGAGGTCCAGGGGAGTCGGGGAGCTGTTTTTT.

This clonotype was recorded a few times. This chain links TRBV15 with TRBJ1-4; 7 bases fit TRBD1. V lost 1 base, J lost 8 bases, and 10 bases stayed unmatched. Looked up from germline, CDR1 is LNHNV and CDR2 is YYDKDF (reference sequence). There are 16 residues in the CDR3. CDR3 protein: CATSRASRGFWEKLFF. The DNA of the CDR3 is TGTGCCACCAGCAGAGCAAGCAGGGGGTTTTGGGAAAAACTGTTTTTT.

This clonotype was recorded at least ten times. J is TRBJ2-1 and V is TRBV14; 11 positions agree with TRBD2. The CDR3 sequence is 16 residues long. J gave up 7 bases and V 5 bases, and 10 bases lay outside the gene matches. In germline, CDR1 is SGHDN, CDR2 FVKESK. CDR3 coding DNA: TGTGCCAGCAGCAAACTAGCGGGAGCAGGGAGTAATGAGCAGTTCTTC. Its translation: CASSKLAGAGSNEQFF.

The CDR3 region has the DNA TGCGCCAGCAGCTTACCCAGCGGGATCGATGAGCAGTTCTTC. Translating gives CASSLPSGIDEQFF. This chain uses TRBV5-1 with TRBJ2-1; 7 bases are shared with TRBD2. The length of the CDR3 is 14 residues. Trimming removed 2 bases from V and 8 bases from J; junction bases left unmatched: 7. Germline CDR1 and CDR2: SGHRS and YFSETQ.

This clonotype has at least ten counts. The rearrangement joins TRBV12-3 or TRBV12-4 to TRBJ2-2, with D unresolved. Trimming removed 7 bases at V and 6 bases at J, with 9 bases between. The CDR3 sequence is 12 residues long. The CDR3 nucleotides are TGTGCCAGCAAAGAGGTACCCGGGGAGCTGTTTTTT. Translated: CASKEVPGELFF.

This clonotype was seen many times. The chain is built from TRBV29-1 and TRBJ2-1; 14 nucleotides agree with TRBD2. V was clipped by 7 bases and J by 9 bases; unmatched bases: 8. Germline assignment: CDR1 SQVTM and CDR2 ANQGSEA. This CDR3 spans 14 amino acids. CDR3 in amino acids: CSATGLAGDFEQFF. CDR3 DNA sequence: TGCAGCGCCACGGGACTAGCGGGAGACTTTGAGCAGTTCTTC.

This clonotype occurred many times. The chain carries TRBV20-1 and TRBJ1-5; maybe TRBD1 (5 bases). V was pared by 4 bases and J by 1 base, with 14 bases between. The CDR3 is 15 amino acids. CDR1 and CDR2 from the germline V gene are DFQATT and SNEGSKA (reference sequence). The CDR3 loop is CSAIQARLSNQPQHF. DNA for the CDR3: TGCAGTGCTATACAGGCTCGCCTGAGCAATCAGCCCCAGCATTTT.

A few counts support this clonotype. The CDR3 sequence: CASSIPGYYGYTF. As DNA, the CDR3 is TGTGCCAGTAGTATCCCAGGATACTATGGCTACACCTTC. The J gene is TRBJ1-2, the V gene TRBV19; D gene uncertain. The CDR3 sequence is 13 residues long. The germline V gene encodes CDR1 LNHDA and CDR2 SQIVND (reference sequence). V lost 3 bases and J 3 bases, leaving 8 bases between the germline ends.

This clonotype was seen only a few times. The chain recombines TRBV20-1 with TRBJ2-6; D is unclear. The CDR3 spans 16 residues. Germline assignment: CDR1 DFQATT and CDR2 SNEGSKA (reference sequence). Trimming stripped 1 base from V and 4 bases from J, with 14 bases between. CDR3 nucleotides: TGCAGTGCTAGAGGTCGAGACTCGTGGGGGGCCAACGTCCTGACTTTC. This encodes CSARGRDSWGANVLTF.

This clonotype was picked up a small number of times. This chain joins TRBV12-3 or TRBV12-4 and TRBJ2-3, with D perhaps matching TRBD1 (5 bases). This CDR3 has 15 amino acids. Trimming cost V 3 bases and J 0 bases, with 10 bases left between them. CDR3 sequence (DNA): TGTGCCAGCAGTTTCGCAGGGCTAAGCACAGATACGCAGTATTTT. As protein: CASSFAGLSTDTQYF.

Many counts were recorded for this clonotype. The rearrangement uses TRBV29-1 and TRBJ2-5, with D perhaps matching TRBD1 (8 bases). Looked up from germline, CDR1 is SQVTM and CDR2 is ANQGSEA. V was shortened by 8 bases and J by 9 bases, with 19 bases between the two germline ends. This CDR3 contains 12 residues. CDR3 sequence reads: CSSTDRGGAQYF. In DNA, the CDR3 is TGCAGCTCTACAGACAGGGGAGGGGCCCAGTACTTC.

This clonotype was observed a handful of times. The chain combines TRBV4-1 with TRBJ2-3, with 10 nucleotides matching TRBD1. CDR1 MGHRA and CDR2 YSYEKL come from the germline V gene. Trimming at V came to 5 bases and at J to 2 bases, leaving 10 bases not matched to a gene. The CDR3 is made up of 17 amino acids. The CDR3 protein is CASSFPPGQGSTDTQYF. CDR3 bases: TGCGCCAGCAGCTTCCCCCCGGGACAGGGGTCCACAGATACGCAGTATTTT.